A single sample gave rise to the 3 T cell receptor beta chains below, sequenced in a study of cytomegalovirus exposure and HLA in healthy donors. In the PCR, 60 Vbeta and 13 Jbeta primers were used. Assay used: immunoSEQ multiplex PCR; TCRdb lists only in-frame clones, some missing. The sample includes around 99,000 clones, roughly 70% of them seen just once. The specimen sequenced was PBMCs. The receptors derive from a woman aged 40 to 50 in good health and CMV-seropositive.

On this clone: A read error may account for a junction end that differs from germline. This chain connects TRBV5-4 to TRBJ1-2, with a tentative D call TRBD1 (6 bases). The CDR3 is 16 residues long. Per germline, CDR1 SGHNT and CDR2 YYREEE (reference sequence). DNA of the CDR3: TGTGCCAGCAGCTTGGGCGGCCAGGGGTTCGACTACGGCTACACCTTC. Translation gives CASSLGGQGFDYGYTF.

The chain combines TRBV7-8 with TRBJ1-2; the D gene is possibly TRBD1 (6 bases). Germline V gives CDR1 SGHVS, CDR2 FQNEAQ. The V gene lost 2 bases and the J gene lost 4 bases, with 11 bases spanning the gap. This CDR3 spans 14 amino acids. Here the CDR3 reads CASSLPGAIYGYTF. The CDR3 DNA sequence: TGTGCCAGCAGCTTACCAGGGGCTATCTATGGCTACACCTTC.

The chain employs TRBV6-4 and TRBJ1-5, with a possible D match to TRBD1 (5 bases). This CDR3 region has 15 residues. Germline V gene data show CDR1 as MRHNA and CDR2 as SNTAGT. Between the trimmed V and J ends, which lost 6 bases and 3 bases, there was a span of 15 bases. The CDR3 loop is CASSPLAGVNQPQHF. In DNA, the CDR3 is TGTGCCAGCAGCCCACTGGCGGGGGTCAATCAGCCCCAGCATTTT.